This T cell receptor beta chain was documented in a study of blood T cell repertoires in COVID-19. It was during active infection that Seattle patients were enrolled and then longitudinally followed. Assay used: immunoSEQ multiplex PCR; TCRdb lists only in-frame clones, some missing. The sample consists of about 200,000 clones, approximately 90% of them appearing once. The germline gives CDR1 SGHAT, CDR2 FQDESV (reference sequence). The junction had 6 bases not matched to a gene; V was cut back by 6 bases and J by 6 bases. The CDR3 length is 15 residues. The source of this sequence is a man aged 50 or older with COVID-19, enrolled during active disease. The sequenced sample consisted of peripheral blood. V and J are TRBV11-1 and TRBJ2-1, with 12 bases matching TRBD2. CDR3 bases: TGTGCCAGCAGGCGGGGACTAGCGGGCCTCAATGAGCAGTTCTTC. Its protein is CASRRGLAGLNEQFF.